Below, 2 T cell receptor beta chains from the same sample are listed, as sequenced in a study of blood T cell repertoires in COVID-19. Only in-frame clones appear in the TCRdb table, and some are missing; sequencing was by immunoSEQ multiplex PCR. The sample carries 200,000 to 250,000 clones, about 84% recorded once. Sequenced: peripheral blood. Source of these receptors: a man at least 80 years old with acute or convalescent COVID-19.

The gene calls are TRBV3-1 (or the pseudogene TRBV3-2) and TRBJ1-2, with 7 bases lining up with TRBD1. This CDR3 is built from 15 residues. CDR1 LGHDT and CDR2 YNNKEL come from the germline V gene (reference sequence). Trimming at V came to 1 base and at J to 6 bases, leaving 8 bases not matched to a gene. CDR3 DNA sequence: TGTGCCAGCAGCCAAGCGGCAGGGGGGCTCAATGGCTACACCTTC. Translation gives CASSQAAGGLNGYTF.

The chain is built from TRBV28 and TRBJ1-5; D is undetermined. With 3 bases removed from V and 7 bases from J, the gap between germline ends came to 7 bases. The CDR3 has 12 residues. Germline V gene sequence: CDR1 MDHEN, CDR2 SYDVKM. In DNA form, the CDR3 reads TGTGCCAGCAGTTTTCAACGGCAGCCCCAGCATTTT. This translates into CASSFQRQPQHF.